This TCR beta chain was captured by sequencing in a study of OX40 agonist ivuxolimab in advanced cancers. Study background: Ivuxolimab doses were 0.01, 0.1, 0.3, 1.5, 3 or 10 mg/kg every 2 weeks. People who had prior anti-PD-1, anti-PD-L1 or anti-CTLA-4 therapy could take part, and roughly 40% had some. Study outcomes and limitations: More expanded clones were seen, on average, in CD8+ T cells than in CD4+.

Method: immunoSEQ multiplex PCR; TCRdb's copy keeps in-frame clones and lacks some. This repertoire shows roughly 34,000 clones, around 80% found once; its top ten account for approximately 24%. The J segment lost 3 bases and the V segment lost 3 bases, leaving 12 bases of the junction unmatched. The CDR3 is made up of 17 amino acids. Germline V gives CDR1 SGHRS, CDR2 YFSETQ. On this clone itself: Antigen unknown.

J is TRBJ2-5 and V is TRBV5-1, with TRBD1 identical over 9 bases. This TCR was sampled from an adult with an advanced solid tumor such as melanoma, head and neck, liver or kidney cancer. The material sequenced was CD4+ or CD8+ T cells sorted from blood, taken in a trial of the OX40 agonist ivuxolimab. The CDR3 loop reads CASSSGQGRVGEETQYF. CDR3 DNA sequence: TGCGCCAGCAGCTCTGGACAGGGGAGGGTCGGGGAAGAGACCCAGTACTTC.